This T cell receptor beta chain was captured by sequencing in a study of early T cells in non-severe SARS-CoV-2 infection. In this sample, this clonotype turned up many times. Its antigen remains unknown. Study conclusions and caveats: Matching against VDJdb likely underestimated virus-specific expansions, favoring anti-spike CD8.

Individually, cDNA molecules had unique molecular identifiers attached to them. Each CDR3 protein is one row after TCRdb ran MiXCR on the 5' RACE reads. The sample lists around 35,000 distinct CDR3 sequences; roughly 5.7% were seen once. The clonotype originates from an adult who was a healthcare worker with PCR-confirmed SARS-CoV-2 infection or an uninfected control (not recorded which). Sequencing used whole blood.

The CDR3 loop is CASRCRGTSCGYTF. The CDR3 DNA sequence: TGTGCCAGCAGGTGTCGCGGGACGTCGTGCGGCTACACCTTC. This chain uses TRBV6-5 with TRBJ1-2, with D maybe TRBD1 (5 bases). This CDR3 is built from 14 residues. Germline V gene data show CDR1 as MNHEY and CDR2 as SVGAGI. V was trimmed by 6 bases and J by 8 bases, leaving 19 bases between them.